What follows is one T cell receptor (beta chain) and its context. The data were obtained in a study of control samples from healthy donors and cancer patients. Sequencing used immunoSEQ multiplex PCR; TCRdb keeps in-frame clones, though not all of them. This repertoire shows around 110,000 clones, 88% found once; its top ten account for 2% to 2.5%. This CDR3 contains 17 residues. The V gene's germline CDR1 is LGHDT and CDR2 YNNKEL (reference sequence). V lost 0 bases and J lost 10; bases outside the gene matches: 8. Source material: blood. The receptor was derived from a woman aged 70 to 79 in good health. The chain employs TRBV3-1 (or the pseudogene TRBV3-2) and TRBJ1-6; TRBD1 aligns across 11 bases. The CDR3 reads CASSQDSGTGGRSPLHF. The CDR3 bases are TGTGCCAGCAGCCAAGATTCGGGGACAGGGGGGAGATCACCCCTCCACTTT.